The 5 T cell receptor beta chains below were found in one sample sequenced in a study of molecular identifiers for immune sequencing clone quantification. TCRdb independently ran MiXCR on the PCR reads; one entry per CDR3 protein. There are about 640,000 distinct CDR3 sequences in the sample; about 20% occur only once, and roughly 0.9% lies in the top ten. Specimen: naive CD8+ T cells from blood, with Jurkat cell RNA spiked in. Subset denoted: FACS-sorted CD8+CD4-CCR7+CD45RA+ naive T cells. The receptor source for this set is a human donor in good health. Some libraries in this study had Jurkat cell RNA spiked in.

The rearrangement joins TRBV6-2 or TRBV6-3 to TRBJ2-3, with a possible D match to TRBD1 (6 bases). The CDR3 spans 15 residues. The germline V gene encodes CDR1 MNHEY and CDR2 SVGEGT. Deletions cut 2 bases from V and 0 bases from J, with 9 bases between. For the CDR3, the DNA is TGTGCCAGCAGTTACCCGGGACACAGCACAGATACGCAGTATTTT. It is translated as CASSYPGHSTDTQYF.

This clonotype was found many times. The rearrangement uses TRBV30 and TRBJ2-2; tentative D call: TRBD1 (5 bases). The V end lost 2 bases, the J end lost 2 bases, and 12 bases lay between the germline ends. The CDR3 sequence is 15 residues long. Germline CDR1 GTSNPN, CDR2 SVGIG (reference sequence). This CDR3 reads CAWSLETVNTGELFF. Written as DNA, the CDR3 is TGTGCCTGGAGTTTGGAGACAGTTAACACCGGGGAGCTGTTTTTT.

This clonotype turned up a few times. This rearrangement joins TRBV4-3 to TRBJ2-7, with 8 positions matching TRBD1. J lost 2 bases, V lost 5 bases, and 5 bases had no gene match. This CDR3 spans 14 amino acids. Germline V gives CDR1 LGHNA, CDR2 YSLEER. The CDR3 DNA follows: TGCGCCAGCAGCGTCTACAGGGGGGCCTACGAGCAGTACTTC. Its protein product is CASSVYRGAYEQYF.

This clonotype showed up many times. The chain combines TRBV7-9 with TRBJ2-1; 7 bases are a match to TRBD1. CDR1 and CDR2 (germline): SEHNR, FQNEAQ (reference sequence). With 4 bases clipped from V and 1 base from J, the junction kept 10 bases outside the gene matches. This CDR3 contains 17 residues. The CDR3 nucleotides read TGTGCCAGCAGCTCTGACGACAGGGCCGTTTCCTACAATGAGCAGTTCTTC. As protein: CASSSDDRAVSYNEQFF.

In the case of this clonotype: Being one base from a much bigger clone, this may be a read error. This chain joins TRBV28 and TRBJ2-7; D may be TRBD2 (7 bases). The CDR3 runs 14 residues. Germline V lookup: CDR1 MDHEN, CDR2 SYDVKM. DNA for the CDR3: TGTGCCGGCAGTCCTCGGGGGGCGGGGTACGAGCAGTACTTC. Amino acids: CAGSPRGAGYEQYF.